This T cell receptor beta chain was captured in a study of blood T cell repertoires in COVID-19. Looking at the study overall: Sites in the United States, Italy and Spain provided acute and convalescent COVID-19 samples. Sample material is recorded as cDNA or gDNA derived from T cells, B-cell-depleted T cells, or PBMCs.

Authors' methods: How many nucleated cells were present was estimated from reference gene primer amplification. Sequencing used immunoSEQ multiplex PCR; TCRdb keeps in-frame clones, though not all of them. The DNA gave D and trimming, while V, J and clone size come from that table. The sample lists 70,000 to 100,000 clones; around 91% were seen once. CDR1 is SGHNT and CDR2 is YYREEE in the germline V gene (reference sequence). This CDR3 comprises 17 residues. V was trimmed by 0 bases and J by 5 bases, leaving 21 bases between them. The source material was peripheral blood. The chain joins TRBV5-4 to TRBJ2-7; perhaps TRBD1 as D (6 bases). The clonotype comes from a woman of 80 years or more with active or convalescent COVID-19. The DNA for the CDR3 is TGTGCCAGCAGCTTGGTTGGGGGACACCGAGGCGGTAACGAGCAGTACTTC. Amino acid sequence: CASSLVGGHRGGNEQYF.